The 11 T cell receptor beta chains listed next were all sequenced from one sample in a study of Tregs in tolerant kidney transplant recipients. Assay used: immunoSEQ multiplex PCR; TCRdb lists only in-frame clones, some missing. The top ten clones hold more than 0.5% of a sample with more than 90,000 clones, roughly nine tenths of them seen once. The material sequenced was CD4+ T cells from blood. These receptors were obtained from a human donor in good health.

The chain recombines TRBV28 with TRBJ1-2; D unresolved. Trimming shortened V by 6 bases and J by 5 bases, and 16 bases separated the two germline ends. The germline CDR1 and CDR2 sequences are MDHEN and SYDVKM. This CDR3 has 14 amino acids. CDR3 DNA: TGTGCCAGCAGACCCGAGGTTCCTTGGTATGGCTACACCTTC. Amino acid sequence: CASRPEVPWYGYTF.

V usage is TRBV6-5 and J usage is TRBJ2-7; 9 bases are a match to TRBD2. With V trimmed by 2 bases and J by 1 base, 3 bases remained unmatched. Per the germline V gene, CDR1 is MNHEY and CDR2 is SVGAGI. The CDR3 has 15 residues. The CDR3 loop reads CASSYGLAGSYEQYF. CDR3 sequence (DNA): TGTGCCAGCAGTTACGGGCTAGCGGGGTCCTACGAGCAGTACTTC.

This clone showed up just once. The rearrangement joins TRBV18 to TRBJ1-5; D is perhaps TRBD1 (5 bases). The CDR3 contains 16 residues. Germline V lookup: CDR1 KGHSH, CDR2 LQKENI. The ends were cut back, 3 bases at V and 4 bases at J, with 16 bases in the middle. CDR3 DNA: TGTGCCAGCTCACCTCAGGGCCTTGGGGGAAATCAGCCCCAGCATTTT. Its protein product is CASSPQGLGGNQPQHF.

The chain combines TRBV2 with TRBJ2-2, with a possible D match to TRBD2 (5 bases). Between the trimmed V and J ends, which lost 3 bases and 4 bases, there was a span of 9 bases. CDR1 SNHLY and CDR2 FYNNEI come from the germline V gene. The CDR3 extends over 14 amino acids. Here the CDR3 reads CASSEMRATGELFF. The DNA of the CDR3 is TGTGCCAGCAGTGAGATGAGGGCCACCGGGGAGCTGTTTTTT.

The V gene is TRBV5-1, the J gene TRBJ1-1, with 10 bases identical to TRBD1. The V and J ends lost 4 bases and 7 bases, in that order; junction bases with no gene match: 7. The V gene's germline CDR1 is SGHRS and CDR2 YFSETQ. The CDR3 runs to 14 residues. The CDR3 bases are TGCGCCAGCAGCCCGGGGGACAGGGGAGGTGAAGCTTTCTTT. Residues: CASSPGDRGGEAFF.

V and J are TRBV7-2 and TRBJ2-3; 7 nucleotides agree with TRBD2. The germline V gene encodes CDR1 SGHTA and CDR2 FQGNSA. The CDR3 totals 14 residues. The ends lost 2 bases at V and 4 bases at J; junction bases unmatched: 3. This CDR3 is CASSLTGGPDTQYF. The CDR3 region has the DNA TGTGCCAGCAGCTTAACGGGGGGACCAGATACGCAGTATTTT.

The chain is built from TRBV10-2 and TRBJ2-7, with 10 positions matching TRBD2. Germline-derived CDR1 and CDR2 are WSHSY and SAAADI. With V trimmed by 8 bases and J by 2 bases, 6 bases remained unmatched. CDR3 length: 14 residues. The CDR3 region is CASSKREGTYEQYF. CDR3 bases: TGCGCCAGCTCCAAGCGGGAGGGAACCTACGAGCAGTACTTC.

This chain joins TRBV5-5 and TRBJ2-7; TRBD1 is a possible D gene (5 bases). The CDR3 covers 17 residues. Deletions cut 1 base from V and 0 bases from J, with 17 bases between. CDR1 is SGHKS, CDR2 YYEKEE, per germline (reference sequence). The CDR3 DNA reads as TGTGCCAGCAGCTTGTCGTCCAGGGTCGGGTTCTCCTACGAGCAGTACTTC. This translates into CASSLSSRVGFSYEQYF.

This clone showed up just a few times. The chain joins TRBV19 to TRBJ2-1; 9 bases align to TRBD1. With 5 bases clipped from V and 8 bases from J, the junction kept 4 bases outside the gene matches. The CDR3 is 13 residues long. Looked up from germline, CDR1 is LNHDA and CDR2 is SQIVND (reference sequence). This CDR3 reads CASSLRQGDEQFF. The CDR3 nucleotides are TGTGCCAGTAGTCTTAGACAGGGGGATGAGCAGTTCTTC. Together with reference TRBV19 and TRBJ2-1, the CDR3 gives the full variable domain: DGGITQSPKYLFRKEGQNVTLSCEQNLNHDAMYWYRQDPGQGLRLIYYSQIVNDFQKGDIAEGYSVSREKKESFPLTVTSAQKNPTAFYLCASSLRQGDEQFFGPGTRLTVL.

This chain joins TRBV6-6 and TRBJ1-5; no reliable D call. With 2 bases removed from V and 5 bases from J, the gap between germline ends came to 4 bases. Germline-derived CDR1 and CDR2 are MNHNY and SVGAGI (reference sequence). CDR3 length: 12 residues. The CDR3 DNA reads as TGTGCCAGCAGTTACGGTGATCAGCCCCAGCATTTT. This gives the protein CASSYGDQPQHF.

This clone has a single count. J is TRBJ2-7 and V is TRBV6-1; 7 bases map to TRBD1. The CDR3 consists of 13 residues. The V gene end was trimmed by 4 bases and the J gene end by 6 bases; junction bases not matched to a gene: 6. Per the germline V gene, CDR1 is MNHNS and CDR2 is SASEGT. CDR3 sequence reads: CASSAHRGSEQYF. CDR3 in DNA: TGTGCCAGCAGTGCGCACAGGGGAAGCGAGCAGTACTTC.